This T cell receptor beta chain is drawn from a study of beta chain features in type 1 diabetes. General observations from the study: PCR might preferentially amplify shorter templates, equally in patients and controls. All four CD4+ subsets from Type 1 diabetes patients carried moderately but significantly shorter TCRB CDR3s. VDJ junctions sequenced from type 1 diabetes patients showed fewer insertions and more deletions. Sequencing the cDNA could make cells with high TCR expression show up more than they should.

This clone was seen only a few times. Antigen specificity is unknown. Investigators reverse transcribed all isolated RNA, so they sequenced expressed TCRB transcripts. Measured with immunoSEQ multiplex PCR; TCRdb has only the in-frame clones, and not every one. The data contain about 320,000 clones, roughly 15% of them singletons. V was shortened by 6 bases and J by 0 bases, with 12 bases between the two germline ends. The CDR3 spans 15 residues. The V gene's germline CDR1 is MNHEY and CDR2 SVGAGI. Sequencing was performed on central memory CD4+ T cells from blood. The receptor was isolated from a man aged 25 to 45 in good health. This rearrangement joins TRBV6-5 to TRBJ1-5; no reliable D call. In DNA form, the CDR3 reads TGTGCCAGCAGCCAAGGACGGTATAGCAATCAGCCCCAGCATTTT. Protein: CASSQGRYSNQPQHF.